This TCR beta chain is from a study of T cell repertoires in cytomegalovirus infection (dated by TCRdb to about 2019). Regarding the research as a whole: Peptide stimulations targeted recently identified HLA-C-restricted CMV epitopes, whose presentation resists viral immunomodulation, together with well-studied HLA-B-restricted epitopes. Donor HLA type was relevant to the analysis, because carriage of CMV infection together with the matching HLA type was indicated by public TCR beta signatures.

The treatment or condition label of this sample denotes: in vitro stimulation with specific CMV peptide epitopes to enrich CMV-specific T cells. Spanning cysteine to phenylalanine, the CDR3 consists of 15 amino acids. Solely the CDR3 DNA is kept, with 45 bases framed from the first base. The junction shows trimming of 6 bases on V and 4 bases on J, and the gene matches do not reach 8 bases of it. Taken from the germline V gene, the CDR1 and CDR2 loops are MNHNS and SASEGT. Instrument used: Illumina HiSeq 1500. Clones were called with MiXCR by TCRdb after fastp trimmed the public reads at Q25, and only in-frame beta chains were retained. Records with the same CDR3 protein are collapsed into one entry carrying the most frequent genes and DNA. This sample holds about 770,000 distinct CDR3 sequences; about 29% were observed only once. The ten largest clones add up to around 12% of the sample. This clonotype has ten or more counts. This receptor's antigen is unknown. No base-level quality is on record; no much larger clone is a single base apart.

Overall study results and their limits: Cumulative frequency of public TCR beta family members discriminated carriers of CMV infection plus the relevant HLA type in this cohort and an independent approximately 350-donor cohort. The ex vivo response was dominated by HLA-C-restricted CMV-specific TCR beta clonotypes, which also provided the single most frequent clonotype in two of eight donors.

The sequencing here drew on cultured CD8+ T cells from PBMCs, taken from culture after CMV antigen stimulation. This receptor was identified in a human donor in good health (CMV status not recorded). Some clones in this sample may be carry-over from other donors' samples. The chain is assembled from TRBV6-1 and TRBJ2-1; a stretch of 8 junction bases matches TRBD2. Read as DNA, the sequence is TGTGCCAGCAGACCTCGGGGGGGCCCTTACAATGAGCAGTTCTTC. Its amino acids are CASRPRGGPYNEQFF.